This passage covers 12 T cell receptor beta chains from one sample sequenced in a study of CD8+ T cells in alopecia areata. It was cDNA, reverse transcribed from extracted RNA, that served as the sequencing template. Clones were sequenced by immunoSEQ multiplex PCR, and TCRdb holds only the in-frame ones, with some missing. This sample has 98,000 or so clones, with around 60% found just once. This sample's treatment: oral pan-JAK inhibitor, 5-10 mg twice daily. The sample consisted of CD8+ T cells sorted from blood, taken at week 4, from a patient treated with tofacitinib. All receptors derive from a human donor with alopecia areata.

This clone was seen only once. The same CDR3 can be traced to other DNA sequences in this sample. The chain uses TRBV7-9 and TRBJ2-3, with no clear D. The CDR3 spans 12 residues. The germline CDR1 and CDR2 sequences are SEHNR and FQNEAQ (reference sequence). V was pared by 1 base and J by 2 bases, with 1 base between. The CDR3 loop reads CASSLDTDTQYF. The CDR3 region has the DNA TGTGCCAGCAGCTTAGACACAGATACGCAGTATTTT.

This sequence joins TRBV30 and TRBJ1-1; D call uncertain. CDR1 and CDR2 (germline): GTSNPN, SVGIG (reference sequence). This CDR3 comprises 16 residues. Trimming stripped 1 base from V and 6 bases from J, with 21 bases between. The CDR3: CAWSAVPTLVQPEAFF. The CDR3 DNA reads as TGTGCCTGGAGTGCCGTTCCCACCCTGGTCCAACCTGAAGCTTTCTTT.

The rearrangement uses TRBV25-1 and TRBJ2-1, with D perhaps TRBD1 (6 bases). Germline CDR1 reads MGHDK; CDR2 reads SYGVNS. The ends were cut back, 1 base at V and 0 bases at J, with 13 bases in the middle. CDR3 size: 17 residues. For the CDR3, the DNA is TGTGCCAGCAGTGAATTATTGGACAGCCGCTCCTACAATGAGCAGTTCTTC. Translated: CASSELLDSRSYNEQFF. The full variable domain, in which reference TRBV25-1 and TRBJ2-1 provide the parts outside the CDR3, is EADIYQTPRYLVIGTGKKITLECSQTMGHDKMYWYQQDPGMELHLIHYSYGVNSTEKGDLSSESTVSRIRTEHFPLTLESARPSHTSQYLCASSELLDSRSYNEQFFGPGTRLTVL.

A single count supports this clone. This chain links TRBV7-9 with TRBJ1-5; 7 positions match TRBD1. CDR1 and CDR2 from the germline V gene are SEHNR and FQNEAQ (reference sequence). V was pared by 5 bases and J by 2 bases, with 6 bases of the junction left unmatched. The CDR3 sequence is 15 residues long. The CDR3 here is CASSTAGQGNQPQHF. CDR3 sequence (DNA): TGTGCCAGCAGCACCGCCGGACAGGGCAATCAGCCCCAGCATTTT.

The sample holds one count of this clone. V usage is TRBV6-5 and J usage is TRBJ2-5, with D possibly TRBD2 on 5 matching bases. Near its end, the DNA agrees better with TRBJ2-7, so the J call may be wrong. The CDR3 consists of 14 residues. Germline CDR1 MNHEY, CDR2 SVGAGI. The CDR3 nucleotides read TGTGCCAGCAGTGCTCCGGGAACCCGAAGCGAGCAGTACTTC. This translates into CASSAPGTRSEQYF.

This CDR3 reads CSVYFFGQKDNYGYTF. CDR3 nucleotide sequence: TGCAGCGTTTACTTCTTCGGACAGAAAGATAACTATGGCTACACCTTC. The chain uses TRBV29-1 and TRBJ1-2; tentative D call: TRBD1 (6 bases). Trimming stripped 5 bases from V and 1 base from J, with 20 bases between. This CDR3 contains 16 residues. Germline V CDR1 and CDR2: SQVTM, ANQGSEA.

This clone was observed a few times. CDR3 sequence: CASSEVGVGKNEQYF. For the CDR3, the DNA is TGTGCCAGCAGTGAAGTCGGGGTCGGAAAAAACGAGCAGTACTTC. The rearrangement uses TRBV2 and TRBJ2-7; possibly TRBD2 for D (5 bases). This CDR3 region has 15 residues. The V gene's germline CDR1 is SNHLY and CDR2 FYNNEI. The V end lost 1 base, the J end lost 5 bases, and 15 bases lay between the germline ends.

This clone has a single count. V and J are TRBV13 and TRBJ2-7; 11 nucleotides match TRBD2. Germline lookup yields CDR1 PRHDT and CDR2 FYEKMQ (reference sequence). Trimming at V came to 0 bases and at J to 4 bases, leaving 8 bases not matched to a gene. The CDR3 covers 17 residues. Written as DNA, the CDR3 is TGTGCCAGCAGCTTAGGATTTGGGACTAGCGGAAAGTACGAGCAGTACTTC. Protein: CASSLGFGTSGKYEQYF.

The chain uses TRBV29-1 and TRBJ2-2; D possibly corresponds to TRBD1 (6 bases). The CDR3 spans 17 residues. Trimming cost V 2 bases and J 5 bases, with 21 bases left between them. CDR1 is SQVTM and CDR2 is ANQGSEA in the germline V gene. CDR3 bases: TGCAGCGTTGAAATGACCCGGGGCGCAGGGGTAACCGGGGAGCTGTTTTTT. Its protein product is CSVEMTRGAGVTGELFF.

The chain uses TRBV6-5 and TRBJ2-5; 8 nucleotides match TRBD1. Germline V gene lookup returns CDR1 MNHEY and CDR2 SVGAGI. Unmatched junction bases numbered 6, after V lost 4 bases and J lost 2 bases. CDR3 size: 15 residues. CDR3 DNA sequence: TGTGCCAGCAGTTCGCGGGACAGGTTACAAGAGACCCAGTACTTC. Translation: CASSSRDRLQETQYF.

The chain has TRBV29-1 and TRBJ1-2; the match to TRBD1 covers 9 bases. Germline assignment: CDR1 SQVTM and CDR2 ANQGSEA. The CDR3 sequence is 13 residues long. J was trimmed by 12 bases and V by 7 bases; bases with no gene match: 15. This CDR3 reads CSAARTGAPGDTF. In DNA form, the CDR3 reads TGCAGCGCGGCCCGGACAGGGGCCCCTGGGGACACCTTC.

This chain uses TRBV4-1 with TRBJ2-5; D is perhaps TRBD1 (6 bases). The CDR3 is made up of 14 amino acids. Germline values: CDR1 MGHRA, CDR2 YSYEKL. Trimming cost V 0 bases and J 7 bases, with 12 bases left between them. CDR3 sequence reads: CASSQDQGSGTQYF. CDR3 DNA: TGCGCCAGCAGCCAAGACCAGGGGAGCGGGACCCAGTACTTC.